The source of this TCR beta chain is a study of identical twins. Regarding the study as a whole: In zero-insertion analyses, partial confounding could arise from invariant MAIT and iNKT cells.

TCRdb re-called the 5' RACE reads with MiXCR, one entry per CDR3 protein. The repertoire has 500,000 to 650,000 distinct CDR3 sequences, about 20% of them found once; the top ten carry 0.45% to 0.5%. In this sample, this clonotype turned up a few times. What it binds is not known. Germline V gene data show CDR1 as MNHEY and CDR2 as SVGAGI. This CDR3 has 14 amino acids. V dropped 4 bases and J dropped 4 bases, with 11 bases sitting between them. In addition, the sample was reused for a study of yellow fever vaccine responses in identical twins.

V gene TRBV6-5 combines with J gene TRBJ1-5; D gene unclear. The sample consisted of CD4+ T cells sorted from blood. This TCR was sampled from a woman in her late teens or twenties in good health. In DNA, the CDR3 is TGTGCCAGCAGTTTCGGCCCCGGGAATCAGCCCCAGCATTTT. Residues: CASSFGPGNQPQHF.